The rows below give T cell receptor beta chains drawn from one sample of a study of control samples from healthy donors and cancer patients. Generated by immunoSEQ multiplex PCR, the TCRdb table keeps only in-frame clones and is missing some. The data hold some 140,000 clones, with about 94% observed a single time. Sample: blood. These receptor sequences come from a man aged 35-49 years in good health. CDR3s include the opening cysteine and the closing phenylalanine or tryptophan. D genes are given only for firm matches. Clone size is given for some rows only: seen once, a few or many times, or a class if the clone is expanded.

size: NA
length: 12
J: TRBJ2-5
V: TRBV28
D: NA
DNA: TGTGCCAGCAGTCCCACGGGGGAGACCCAGTACTTC
CDR3: CASSPTGETQYF

size: NA
length: 15
J: TRBJ2-7
V: TRBV2
D: NA
DNA: TGTGCCAGCCGCCTTGAACCTTTGGCCAGGTACGAGCAGTACTTC
CDR3: CASRLEPLARYEQYF

size: NA
length: 14
J: TRBJ1-2
V: TRBV5-8
D: NA
DNA: TGTGCCAGCAGCTTGGGAGGTGACCCCTATGGCTACACCTTC
CDR3: CASSLGGDPYGYTF

size: NA
length: 13
J: TRBJ2-7
V: TRBV28
D: TRBD2
DNA: TGTGCCAGCAGTCCGCTAGGACTAGGCGAGCAGTACTTC
CDR3: CASSPLGLGEQYF

size: NA
length: 14
J: TRBJ2-2
V: TRBV24-1
D: TRBD1
DNA: TGTGCCACCCAACGACAGGGAAGGGGCGGGGAGCTGTTTTTT
CDR3: CATQRQGRGGELFF

size: NA
length: 15
J: TRBJ2-3
V: TRBV5-6
D: NA
DNA: TGTGCCAGCAGCTTGGTTACCCAAACCACAGATACGCAGTATTTT
CDR3: CASSLVTQTTDTQYF

size: NA
length: 11
J: TRBJ1-5
V: TRBV29-1
D: NA
DNA: TGCAGCGTTGGTTCCGATCAGCCCCAGCATTTT
CDR3: CSVGSDQPQHF

size: once
length: 11
J: TRBJ1-1
V: TRBV18
D: NA
DNA: TGTGCCAGCTCAGAGACAGATGAAGCTTTCTTT
CDR3: CASSETDEAFF

size: NA
length: 18
J: TRBJ1-5
V: TRBV21-1
D: NA
DNA: TGTGCCAGCAGCACCGGGACAGCTATGAGACCCAGCAATCAGCCCCAGCATTTT
CDR3: CASSTGTAMRPSNQPQHF

size: NA
length: 13
J: TRBJ1-1
V: TRBV28
D: NA
DNA: TGTGCCAGCAGTTTAGGGGGGTACTCTGAAGCTTTCTTT
CDR3: CASSLGGYSEAFF

size: NA
length: 14
J: TRBJ1-6
V: TRBV10-1
D: NA
DNA: TGCGCCAGCAGCCTCCGGACGGCAGGATCACCCCTCCACTTT
CDR3: CASSLRTAGSPLHF

size: NA
length: 16
J: TRBJ1-5
V: TRBV10-3
D: NA
DNA: TGTGCCATCAGTGATGGAATCGCACGGGGGCATCAGCCCCAGCATTTT
CDR3: CAISDGIARGHQPQHF

size: NA
length: 12
J: TRBJ1-1
V: TRBV28
D: NA
DNA: TGTGCCAGCAGTTCGGATCCACGAACGGCTTTCTTT
CDR3: CASSSDPRTAFF

size: NA
length: 16
J: TRBJ2-7
V: TRBV4-3
D: TRBD1
DNA: TGCGCCAGCAGCCAGACCGGGACAGGGGTATACTACGAGCAGTACTTC
CDR3: CASSQTGTGVYYEQYF

size: NA
length: 14
J: TRBJ2-1
V: TRBV7-3
D: TRBD1
DNA: TGTGCCAGCAGTCTCATTGACAGGGGTGGTGAGCAGTTCTTC
CDR3: CASSLIDRGGEQFF

size: NA
length: 14
J: TRBJ1-2
V: TRBV5-1
D: NA
DNA: TGCGCCAGCAGCTTGGATCAGGGCAACTATGGCTACACCTTC
CDR3: CASSLDQGNYGYTF

size: NA
length: 16
J: TRBJ1-4
V: TRBV5-1
D: TRBD1
DNA: TGCGCCAGCAGCCACGGGACAGCCGCAACTAATGAAAAACTGTTTTTT
CDR3: CASSHGTAATNEKLFF

size: NA
length: 14
J: TRBJ1-4
V: TRBV27
D: NA
DNA: TGTGCCAGCAGTTTATTTGCAACTAATGAAAAACTGTTTTTT
CDR3: CASSLFATNEKLFF

size: NA
length: 13
J: TRBJ1-2
V: TRBV27
D: NA
DNA: TGTGCCAGCAGTTTACAGGCGACCTATGGCTACACCTTC
CDR3: CASSLQATYGYTF

size: NA
length: 16
J: TRBJ2-1
V: TRBV9
D: TRBD2
DNA: TGTGCCAGCAGCGTAGCCCTAGCGGGGTTTAACAATGAGCAGTTCTTC
CDR3: CASSVALAGFNNEQFF

size: NA
length: 14
J: TRBJ2-1
V: TRBV2
D: TRBD1
DNA: TGTGCCAGCGGAAGGACAGGGGGTTACAATGAGCAGTTCTTC
CDR3: CASGRTGGYNEQFF

size: NA
length: 15
J: TRBJ2-3
V: TRBV5-6
D: NA
DNA: TGTGCCAGCAGCTTGTGGGGGGGCGGATCAGATACGCAGTATTTT
CDR3: CASSLWGGGSDTQYF

size: NA
length: 13
J: TRBJ1-1
V: TRBV19
D: NA
DNA: TGTGCCAGTAGGGGGATCATGAACACTGAAGCTTTCTTT
CDR3: CASRGIMNTEAFF

size: NA
length: 17
J: TRBJ1-5
V: TRBV19
D: TRBD1
DNA: TGTGCCTCGCGTCGGGGGGACAGGGGCGTTACGAATCAGCCCCAGCATTTT
CDR3: CASRRGDRGVTNQPQHF

size: NA
length: 12
J: TRBJ2-7
V: TRBV11-2
D: NA
DNA: TGTGCCAGCAGCCCCGGGACATACGAGCAGTACTTC
CDR3: CASSPGTYEQYF

size: NA
length: 15
J: TRBJ2-2
V: TRBV5-6
D: NA
DNA: TGTGCCAGCAGCTTGGGAGGGTATTCCACCGGGGAGCTGTTTTTT
CDR3: CASSLGGYSTGELFF

size: NA
length: 15
J: TRBJ2-5
V: TRBV5-4
D: TRBD1
DNA: TGTGCCAGCAGCTTGGACGGACAGGGGCGGGAGACCCAGTACTTC
CDR3: CASSLDGQGRETQYF

size: NA
length: 16
J: TRBJ1-1
V: TRBV19
D: NA
DNA: TGTGCCAGTAGTCATTTACAGGGTTTAAGGTCCACTGAAGCTTTCTTT
CDR3: CASSHLQGLRSTEAFF

size: NA
length: 11
J: TRBJ1-3
V: TRBV19
D: NA
DNA: TGTGCCAGTAAGACTGGAAACACCATATATTTT
CDR3: CASKTGNTIYF

size: NA
length: 15
J: TRBJ1-2
V: TRBV5-6
D: TRBD1
DNA: TGTGCCAGCAGCCAAAGCGACAGGGAGGCTGGGGGCTACACCTTC
CDR3: CASSQSDREAGGYTF

size: NA
length: 18
J: TRBJ1-2
V: TRBV6-4
D: NA
DNA: TGTGCCAGCAGTGACGCATCGCAGGGGCCCCCCCTGAGGAATGGCTACACCTTC
CDR3: CASSDASQGPPLRNGYTF

size: NA
length: 15
J: TRBJ1-6
V: TRBV27
D: NA
DNA: TGTGCCAGCACTAACCCGGGGGGCGAGGATTCACCCCTCCACTTT
CDR3: CASTNPGGEDSPLHF

size: once
length: 13
J: TRBJ1-1
V: TRBV6-5
D: NA
DNA: TGTGCCAGCAGATCGGCGGCGGCCACTGAAGCTTTCTTT
CDR3: CASRSAAATEAFF

size: NA
length: 15
J: TRBJ2-7
V: TRBV28
D: TRBD1
DNA: TGTGCCAGCAGATACCCCGGGACAGGAGACTACGAGCAGTACTTC
CDR3: CASRYPGTGDYEQYF

size: NA
length: 16
J: TRBJ2-1
V: TRBV11-2
D: TRBD1
DNA: TGTGCCAGCAGCTCCTCGACAGGGGGCTCCTACAATGAGCAGTTCTTC
CDR3: CASSSSTGGSYNEQFF

size: NA
length: 15
J: TRBJ1-1
V: TRBV19
D: TRBD1
DNA: TGTGCCAGTAGTATCTCCCACAGGGGAAACACTGAAGCTTTCTTT
CDR3: CASSISHRGNTEAFF

size: NA
length: 15
J: TRBJ1-2
V: TRBV18
D: TRBD1
DNA: TGTGCCAGCTCGCCTCTCCCCGGGACAGAGCATGGCTACACCTTC
CDR3: CASSPLPGTEHGYTF

size: NA
length: 16
J: TRBJ2-3
V: TRBV9
D: TRBD1
DNA: TGTGCCAGCAGCGTAGGTTTGGGACAGGGGGCAGATACGCAGTATTTT
CDR3: CASSVGLGQGADTQYF

size: NA
length: 16
J: TRBJ1-6
V: TRBV28
D: TRBD1
DNA: TGTGCCAGCAGTTTCCCCCTCGGACAGGGGAATTCACCCCTCCACTTT
CDR3: CASSFPLGQGNSPLHF

size: NA
length: 15
J: TRBJ2-7
V: TRBV19
D: TRBD1
DNA: TGTGCCAGTAGTATAATTGGACAGGGCACCTACGAGCAGTACTTC
CDR3: CASSIIGQGTYEQYF

size: NA
length: 17
J: TRBJ1-2
V: TRBV2
D: NA
DNA: TGTGCCAGCAGTGTTAGGTCTTCAGCGACGGCCGGCTATGGCTACACCTTC
CDR3: CASSVRSSATAGYGYTF

size: once
length: 14
J: TRBJ2-7
V: TRBV7-9
D: NA
DNA: TGTGCCAGCAGCCCGCCGGGACTTACCTACGAGCAGTACTTC
CDR3: CASSPPGLTYEQYF

size: NA
length: 15
J: TRBJ2-1
V: TRBV5-4
D: TRBD1
DNA: TGTGCCAGCAGCTCGACAGGGGGCGCGGGGAATGAGCAGTTCTTC
CDR3: CASSSTGGAGNEQFF

size: once
length: 15
J: TRBJ1-2
V: TRBV28
D: TRBD1
DNA: TGTGCCAGCAGTAGGAACGGACAGGGGGCCTATGGCTACACCTTC
CDR3: CASSRNGQGAYGYTF

size: NA
length: 14
J: TRBJ1-5
V: TRBV6-5
D: TRBD1
DNA: TGTGCCAGCAGTTGGGACAGGGGAACTCAGCCCCAGCATTTT
CDR3: CASSWDRGTQPQHF

size: NA
length: 15
J: TRBJ2-7
V: TRBV3-1/TRBV3-2
D: TRBD2
DNA: TGTGCCAGCAGCCAACGAGCGGGGGAATCTGGAGAGCAGTACTTC
CDR3: CASSQRAGESGEQYF

size: once
length: 12
J: TRBJ1-1
V: TRBV19
D: NA
DNA: TGTGCCAGTAGCTACGGGGTGTATGAAGCTTTCTTT
CDR3: CASSYGVYEAFF

size: NA
length: 12
J: TRBJ1-2
V: TRBV28
D: NA
DNA: TGTGCCAGCAGTTTAATGAGGGGACCGACAACCTTC
CDR3: CASSLMRGPTTF

size: NA
length: 12
J: TRBJ1-1
V: TRBV27
D: NA
DNA: TGTGCCAGCAGCCGAGGGAACACTGAAGCTTTCTTT
CDR3: CASSRGNTEAFF